Listed below are T cell receptor beta chains from one sample, sequenced in a study of blood T cell repertoires in COVID-19. TCRdb's table, derived via immunoSEQ multiplex PCR, lists solely in-frame clones and lacks some. This table holds about 160,000 clones, roughly 83% found once. The specimen was peripheral blood. These receptors came from a woman in her sixties or seventies with acute or convalescent COVID-19. Each CDR3 is given with its conserved first and last residue. The D gene is left open where the match is weak.

TRBV30,TRBJ2-3,TRBD2,CAWSVGVGGGVDTQYF,TGTGCCTGGAGTGTAGGGGTGGGCGGGGGAGTAGATACGCAGTATTTT
TRBV21-1,TRBJ1-5,.,CASSTLDRGNQPQHF,TGTGCCAGCAGCACCCTAGACAGGGGAAATCAGCCCCAGCATTTT
TRBV4-1,TRBJ2-2,TRBD1,CASTLDGTGGSGELFF,TGCGCCAGCACTCTTGACGGGACAGGGGGATCCGGGGAGCTGTTTTTT
TRBV12-3/TRBV12-4,TRBJ2-7,.,CASSPPGSYEQYF,TGTGCCAGCAGCCCCCCGGGATCCTACGAGCAGTACTTC
TRBV7-2,TRBJ1-5,TRBD1,CASSLVGTGGAGNQPQHF,TGTGCCAGCAGCTTAGTCGGGACAGGGGGCGCGGGCAATCAGCCCCAGCATTTT
TRBV9,TRBJ1-6,TRBD1,CASSAQTGDNSPLHF,TGTGCCAGCAGCGCACAGACAGGGGATAATTCACCCCTCCACTTT
TRBV18,TRBJ2-5,.,CASSPPSQETQYF,TGTGCCAGCTCACCACCGAGCCAAGAGACCCAGTACTTC
TRBV20-1,TRBJ1-1,TRBD1,CSASATGAEAFF,TGCAGTGCTAGTGCAACAGGGGCTGAAGCTTTCTTT
TRBV27,TRBJ2-7,TRBD1,CASSLSFGAGGFEQYF,TGTGCCAGCAGTTTAAGTTTTGGGGCAGGGGGTTTCGAGCAGTACTTC
TRBV28,TRBJ1-2,.,CASQPSGNYGYTF,TGTGCCAGCCAGCCTTCAGGGAACTATGGCTACACCTTC
TRBV24-1,TRBJ2-7,TRBD2,CATSSGGPSEQYF,TGTGCCACCAGTTCGGGGGGACCCAGCGAGCAGTACTTC
TRBV9,TRBJ1-1,.,CASSVTTGITEAFF,TGTGCCAGCAGCGTGACTACAGGGATCACTGAAGCTTTCTTT